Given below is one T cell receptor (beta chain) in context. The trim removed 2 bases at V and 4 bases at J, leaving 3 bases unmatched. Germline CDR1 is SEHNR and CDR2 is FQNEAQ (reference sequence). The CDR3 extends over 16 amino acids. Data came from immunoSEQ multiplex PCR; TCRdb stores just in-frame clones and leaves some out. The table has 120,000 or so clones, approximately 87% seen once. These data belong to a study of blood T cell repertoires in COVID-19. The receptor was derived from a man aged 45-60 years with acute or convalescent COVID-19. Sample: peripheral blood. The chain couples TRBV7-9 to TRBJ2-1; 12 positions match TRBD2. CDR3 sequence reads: CASSLPGLAGYNEQFF. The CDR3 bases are TGTGCCAGCAGCTTACCGGGACTAGCGGGTTACAATGAGCAGTTCTTC.